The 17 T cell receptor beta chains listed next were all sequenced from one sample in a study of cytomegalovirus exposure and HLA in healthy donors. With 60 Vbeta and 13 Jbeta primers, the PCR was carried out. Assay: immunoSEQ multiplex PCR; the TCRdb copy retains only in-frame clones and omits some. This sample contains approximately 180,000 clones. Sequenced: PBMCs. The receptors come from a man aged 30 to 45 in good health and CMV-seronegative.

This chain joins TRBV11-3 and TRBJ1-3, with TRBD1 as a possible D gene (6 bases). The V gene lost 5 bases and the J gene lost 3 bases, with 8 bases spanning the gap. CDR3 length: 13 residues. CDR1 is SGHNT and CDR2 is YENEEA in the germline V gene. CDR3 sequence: CASSRGGGNTIYF. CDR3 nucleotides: TGTGCCAGCAGCAGAGGGGGTGGAAACACCATATATTTT.

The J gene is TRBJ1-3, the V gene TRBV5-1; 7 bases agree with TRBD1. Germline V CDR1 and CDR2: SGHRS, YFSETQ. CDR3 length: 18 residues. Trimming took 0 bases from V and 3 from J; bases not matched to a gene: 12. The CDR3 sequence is CASSLAPLEGAGGNTIYF. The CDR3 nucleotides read TGCGCCAGCAGCTTGGCTCCCCTTGAGGGGGCTGGTGGAAACACCATATATTTT.

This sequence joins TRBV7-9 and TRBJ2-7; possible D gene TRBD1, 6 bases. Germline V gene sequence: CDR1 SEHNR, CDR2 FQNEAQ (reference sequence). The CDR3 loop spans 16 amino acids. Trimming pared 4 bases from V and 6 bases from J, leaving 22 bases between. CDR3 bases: TGTGCCAGCAGCTCCCCCGTGGGGACACTCGTATTCGAGCAGTACTTC. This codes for CASSSPVGTLVFEQYF.

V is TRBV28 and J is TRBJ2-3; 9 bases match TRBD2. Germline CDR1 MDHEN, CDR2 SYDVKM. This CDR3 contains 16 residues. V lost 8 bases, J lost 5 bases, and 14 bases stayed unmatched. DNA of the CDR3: TGTGCCAGCCTACCCCCCGGGACTAGCAGAGGAGATACGCAGTATTTT. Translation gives CASLPPGTSRGDTQYF.

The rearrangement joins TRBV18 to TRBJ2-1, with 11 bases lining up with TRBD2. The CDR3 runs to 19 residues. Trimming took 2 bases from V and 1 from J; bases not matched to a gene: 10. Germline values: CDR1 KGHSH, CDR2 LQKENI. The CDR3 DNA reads TGTGCCAGCTCACCATTTCTAGCGGGGGGTGGAAGGTCCTACAATGAGCAGTTCTTC. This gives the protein CASSPFLAGGGRSYNEQFF.

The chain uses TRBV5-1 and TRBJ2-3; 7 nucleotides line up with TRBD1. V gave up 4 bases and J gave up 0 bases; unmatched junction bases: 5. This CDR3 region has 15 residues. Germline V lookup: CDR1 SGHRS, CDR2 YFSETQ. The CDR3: CASSLRQGSTDTQYF. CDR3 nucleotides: TGCGCCAGCAGCCTGCGACAGGGTAGCACAGATACGCAGTATTTT.

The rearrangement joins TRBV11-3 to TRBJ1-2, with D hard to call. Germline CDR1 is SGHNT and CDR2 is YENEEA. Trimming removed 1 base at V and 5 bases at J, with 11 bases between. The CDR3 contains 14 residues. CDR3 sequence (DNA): TGTGCCAGCAGCTTAGTGGCGGGAAGTTATGGCTACACCTTC. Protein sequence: CASSLVAGSYGYTF. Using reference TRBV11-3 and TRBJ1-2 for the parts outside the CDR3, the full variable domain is EAGVVQSPRYKIIEKKQPVAFWCNPISGHNTLYWYLQNLGQGPELLIRYENEEAVDDSQLPKDRFSAERLKGVDSTLKIQPAELGDSAVYLCASSLVAGSYGYTFGSGTRLTVV.

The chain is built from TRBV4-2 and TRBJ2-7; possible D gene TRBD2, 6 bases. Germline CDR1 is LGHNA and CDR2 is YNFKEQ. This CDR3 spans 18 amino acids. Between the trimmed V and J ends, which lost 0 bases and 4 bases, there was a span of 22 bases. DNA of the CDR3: TGTGCCAGCAGCCAAGACCCCCTGTTTACCGGGGGAGATTACGAGCAGTACTTC. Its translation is CASSQDPLFTGGDYEQYF.

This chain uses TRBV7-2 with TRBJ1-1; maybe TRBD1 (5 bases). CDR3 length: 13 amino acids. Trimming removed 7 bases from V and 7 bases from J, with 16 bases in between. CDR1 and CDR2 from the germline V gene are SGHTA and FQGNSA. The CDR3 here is CASTPIRGSEAFF. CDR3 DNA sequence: TGTGCCAGCACCCCAATTAGGGGCAGTGAAGCTTTCTTT.

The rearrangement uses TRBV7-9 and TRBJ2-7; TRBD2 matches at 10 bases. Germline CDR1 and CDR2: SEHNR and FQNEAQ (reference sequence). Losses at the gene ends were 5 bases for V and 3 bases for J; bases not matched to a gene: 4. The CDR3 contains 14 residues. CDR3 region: CASSPSGSNYEQYF. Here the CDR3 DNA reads TGTGCCAGCAGCCCTAGCGGGAGTAACTACGAGCAGTACTTC.

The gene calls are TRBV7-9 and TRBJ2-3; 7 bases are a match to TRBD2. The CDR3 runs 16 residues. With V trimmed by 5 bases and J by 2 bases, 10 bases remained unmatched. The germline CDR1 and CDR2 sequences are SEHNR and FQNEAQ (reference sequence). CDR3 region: CASSPPRGRVTDTQYF. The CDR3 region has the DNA TGTGCCAGCAGCCCCCCCCGCGGGAGAGTCACAGATACGCAGTATTTT.

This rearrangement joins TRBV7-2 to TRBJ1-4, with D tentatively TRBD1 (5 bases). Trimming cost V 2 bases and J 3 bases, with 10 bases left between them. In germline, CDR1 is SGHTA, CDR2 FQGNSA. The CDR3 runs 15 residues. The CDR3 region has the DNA TGTGCCAGCAGCTTATGGGCAGGGTCTAATGAAAAACTGTTTTTT. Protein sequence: CASSLWAGSNEKLFF.

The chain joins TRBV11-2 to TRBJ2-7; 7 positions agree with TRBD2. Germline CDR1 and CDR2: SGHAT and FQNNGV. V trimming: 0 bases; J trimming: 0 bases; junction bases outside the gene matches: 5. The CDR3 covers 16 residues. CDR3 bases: TGTGCCAGCAGCTTAGAACTAGCGCAAAGCTCCTACGAGCAGTACTTC. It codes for CASSLELAQSSYEQYF.

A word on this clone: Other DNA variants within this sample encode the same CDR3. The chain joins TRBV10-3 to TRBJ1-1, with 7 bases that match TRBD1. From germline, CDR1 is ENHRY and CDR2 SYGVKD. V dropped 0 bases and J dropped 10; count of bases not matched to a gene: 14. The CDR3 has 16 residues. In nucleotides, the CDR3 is TGTGCCATCAGTGAGTCGACGAACAGGGGAGTTGTGGGAGCTTTCTTT. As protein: CAISESTNRGVVGAFF.

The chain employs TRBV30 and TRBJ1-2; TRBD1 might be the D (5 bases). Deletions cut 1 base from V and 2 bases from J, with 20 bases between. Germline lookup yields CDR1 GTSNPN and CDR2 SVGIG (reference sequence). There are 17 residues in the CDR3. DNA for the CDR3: TGTGCCTGGAGTGGCGACAGAGTAAAATACTTAAACTATGGCTACACCTTC. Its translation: CAWSGDRVKYLNYGYTF. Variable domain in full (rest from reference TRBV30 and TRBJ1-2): SQTIHQWPATLVQPVGSPLSLECTVEGTSNPNLYWYRQAAGRGLQLLFYSVGIGQISSEVPQNLSASRPQDRQFILSSKKLLLSDSGFYLCAWSGDRVKYLNYGYTFGSGTRLTVV.

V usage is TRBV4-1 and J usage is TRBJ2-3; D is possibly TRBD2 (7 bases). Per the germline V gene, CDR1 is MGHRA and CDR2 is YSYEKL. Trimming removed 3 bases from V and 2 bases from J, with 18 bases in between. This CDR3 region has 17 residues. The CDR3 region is CASSQALWGGPTDTQYF. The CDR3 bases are TGCGCCAGCAGCCAGGCCCTTTGGGGGGGCCCCACAGATACGCAGTATTTT.

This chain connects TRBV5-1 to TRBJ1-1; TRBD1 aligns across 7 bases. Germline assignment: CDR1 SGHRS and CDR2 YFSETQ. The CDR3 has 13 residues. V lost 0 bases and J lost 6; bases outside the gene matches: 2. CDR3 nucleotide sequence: TGCGCCAGCAGCTTGGAGGGGGCTCCTGAAGCTTTCTTT. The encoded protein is CASSLEGAPEAFF.